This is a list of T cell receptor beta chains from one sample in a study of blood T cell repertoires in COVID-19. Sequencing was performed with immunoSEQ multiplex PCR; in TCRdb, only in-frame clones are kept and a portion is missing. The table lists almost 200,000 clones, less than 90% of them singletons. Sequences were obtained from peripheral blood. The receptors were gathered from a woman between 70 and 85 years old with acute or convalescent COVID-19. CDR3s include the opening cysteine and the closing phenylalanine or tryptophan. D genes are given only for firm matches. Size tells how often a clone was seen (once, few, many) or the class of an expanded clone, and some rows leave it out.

CASSTTGTGVDTEAFF,TGTGCCAGCAGTACGACCGGGACAGGGGTTGACACTGAAGCTTTCTTT,TRBD1,NA,TRBJ1-1,TRBV27
CASSQATDRYNEQFF,TGCGCCAGCAGCCAGGCGACCGACAGGTACAATGAGCAGTTCTTC,NA,NA,TRBJ2-1,TRBV4-3
CASSPNLGTGGTEAFF,TGTGCCAGCAGCCCGAACCTCGGGACAGGGGGGACTGAAGCTTTCTTT,TRBD1,NA,TRBJ1-1,TRBV7-9
CASSEGGVEGTQYF,TGTGCCAGCAGCGAAGGCGGCGTCGAGGGGACCCAGTACTTC,NA,NA,TRBJ2-5,TRBV11-3
CASSLMGQGADTQYF,TGTGCCAGCAGCTTAATGGGACAGGGGGCAGATACGCAGTATTTT,TRBD1,NA,TRBJ2-3,TRBV7-3
CASSLAGGPTDTQYF,TGTGCCAGCAGCTTAGCGGGGGGGCCCACAGATACGCAGTATTTT,TRBD2,NA,TRBJ2-3,TRBV5-4
CSVEDSTVRGYTF,TGCAGCGTTGAAGATTCCACAGTCAGGGGCTACACCTTC,NA,NA,TRBJ1-2,TRBV29-1
CASSSQGLTLATDTQYF,TGTGCCAGCAGCTCCCAGGGGCTGACCCTAGCAACAGATACGCAGTATTTT,NA,NA,TRBJ2-3,TRBV6-2/TRBV6-3
CASSESGVGEKLFF,TGTGCCAGCAGTGAATCAGGGGTGGGTGAAAAACTGTTTTTT,NA,NA,TRBJ1-4,TRBV2
CASSPLAEFSYEQYF,TGTGCCAGCAGCCCGTTAGCGGAATTCTCCTACGAGCAGTACTTC,NA,NA,TRBJ2-7,TRBV3-1/TRBV3-2
CASSSIPGGSEQYF,TGTGCCAGCAGCTCCATCCCCGGCGGCAGCGAGCAGTACTTC,NA,once,TRBJ2-7,TRBV5-4
CASSGGPNQPQHF,TGTGCCAGCAGCGGAGGGCCTAATCAGCCCCAGCATTTT,NA,NA,TRBJ1-5,TRBV2
CASGLGTSGSQETQYF,TGTGCTAGTGGTTTGGGGACTAGCGGGAGCCAAGAGACCCAGTACTTC,TRBD2,NA,TRBJ2-5,TRBV12-5
CASSSGRQGEKLFF,TGTGCCAGCTCATCGGGACGACAGGGTGAAAAACTGTTTTTT,TRBD1,NA,TRBJ1-4,TRBV18
CASSIRTERDTIYF,TGTGCCAGCAGCATACGGACAGAGAGAGACACCATATATTTT,NA,NA,TRBJ1-3,TRBV5-4
CSASWSGGYNEQFF,TGCAGTGCTAGTTGGAGCGGGGGGTACAATGAGCAGTTCTTC,TRBD2,NA,TRBJ2-1,TRBV20-1
CAISSRLAGLNEQFF,TGTGCCATCAGTTCCCGACTAGCGGGGCTAAATGAGCAGTTCTTC,TRBD2,NA,TRBJ2-1,TRBV10-3
CASSEGTGVNSPLHF,TGTGCCAGCAGTGAAGGGACAGGGGTTAACTCACCCCTCCACTTT,TRBD1,NA,TRBJ1-6,TRBV25-1
CASGSGGAIDTQYF,TGTGCCAGCGGGAGCGGGGGGGCAATAGATACGCAGTATTTT,TRBD2,once,TRBJ2-3,TRBV6-6
CASSLDRLAKNIQYF,TGTGCCAGCAGTTTAGACAGACTAGCCAAAAACATTCAGTACTTC,NA,NA,TRBJ2-4,TRBV27
CASIGQGVFTEAFF,TGTGCCAGCATCGGACAGGGGGTGTTCACTGAAGCTTTCTTT,TRBD1,NA,TRBJ1-1,TRBV6-6
CASSVRGGDNEQFF,TGTGCCAGCAGCGTAAGGGGCGGGGACAATGAGCAGTTCTTC,NA,NA,TRBJ2-1,TRBV9
CASSRDFSYTF,TGTGCCAGCAGCCGGGACTTCAGCTACACCTTC,NA,NA,TRBJ1-2,TRBV2
CASSLGRDSSYEQYF,TGTGCCAGCAGCTTAGGGCGGGATAGCTCCTACGAGCAGTACTTC,NA,NA,TRBJ2-7,TRBV13
CASSRAGPEAFF,TGTGCCAGCAGTCGAGCGGGGCCTGAAGCTTTCTTT,NA,NA,TRBJ1-1,TRBV5-6
CASSRSLAARDEQFF,TGTGCCAGCAGTCGGTCACTAGCGGCCAGGGATGAGCAGTTCTTC,TRBD2,NA,TRBJ2-1,TRBV6-2/TRBV6-3
CASSLGGQFYEQYF,TGTGCCAGCAGCTTAGGGGGACAGTTCTACGAGCAGTACTTC,TRBD1,few,TRBJ2-7,TRBV7-3
CASSLTSGSSTDEQFF,TGCGCCAGCAGCCTGACTAGCGGGAGTTCGACGGATGAGCAGTTCTTC,TRBD2,few,TRBJ2-1,TRBV4-1
CASSFGQGKETQYF,TGTGCCAGCAGCTTCGGACAGGGGAAAGAGACCCAGTACTTC,TRBD1,NA,TRBJ2-5,TRBV7-2
CASSPGFYNEQFF,TGTGCCAGCAGCCCAGGGTTCTACAATGAGCAGTTCTTC,NA,once,TRBJ2-1,TRBV7-9
CASSPQQGQPQHF,TGTGCCAGCAGCCCCCAACAGGGACAGCCCCAGCATTTT,NA,once,TRBJ1-5,TRBV7-2
CASSPGQGGSPLHF,TGTGCCAGCAGTCCAGGACAGGGAGGTTCACCCCTCCACTTT,TRBD1,NA,TRBJ1-6,TRBV6-5
CASSLTPRQGAGELFF,TGTGCCAGCAGCTTAACTCCGAGACAGGGGGCCGGGGAGCTGTTTTTT,TRBD1,few,TRBJ2-2,TRBV7-3
CASSPRTGGQDGYTF,TGTGCCAGCAGCCCACGGACAGGAGGGCAAGATGGCTACACCTTC,TRBD1,NA,TRBJ1-2,TRBV3-1/TRBV3-2
CASSLTANTEAFF,TGTGCCAGCAGCTTGACAGCGAACACTGAAGCTTTCTTT,NA,NA,TRBJ1-1,TRBV5-4
CASSPLGGRQETQYF,TGTGCCAGCAGCCCCCTGGGAGGGAGGCAAGAGACCCAGTACTTC,TRBD2,NA,TRBJ2-5,TRBV3-1/TRBV3-2
CASIGGGGRDNEQFF,TGTGCCAGCATTGGGGGCGGCGGGAGGGACAATGAGCAGTTCTTC,TRBD2,NA,TRBJ2-1,TRBV2
CASSWDGLSSYEQYF,TGCGCCAGCAGCTGGGACGGACTAAGCTCCTACGAGCAGTACTTC,NA,NA,TRBJ2-7,TRBV5-1
CASRQLTTAGRTQYF,TGTGCCAGCAGGCAGCTCACGACAGCCGGTCGGACCCAGTACTTC,NA,NA,TRBJ2-5,TRBV28
CASSLTKTGTEQFF,TGTGCCAGCAGCTTAACGAAGACAGGGACTGAGCAGTTCTTC,TRBD1,NA,TRBJ2-1,TRBV7-2
CASSFTGGSDGYTF,TGTGCCAGCAGCTTTACAGGGGGCAGTGATGGCTACACCTTC,TRBD1,NA,TRBJ1-2,TRBV7-2
CASSPAETGGLGIQYF,TGTGCCAGCAGTCCCGCGGAGACAGGGGGATTAGGCATTCAGTACTTC,TRBD1,NA,TRBJ2-4,TRBV28
CASSATGKEPQHF,TGCGCCAGCAGCGCGACAGGGAAAGAGCCCCAGCATTTT,TRBD1,NA,TRBJ1-5,TRBV5-1
CASSFRDRGWGSLYEQYF,TGCGCCAGCAGCTTCCGGGACAGGGGATGGGGATCCCTCTACGAGCAGTACTTC,TRBD1,NA,TRBJ2-7,TRBV4-1
CASSLWGLDEQYF,TGTGCCAGCAGTTTATGGGGGCTTGACGAGCAGTACTTC,NA,NA,TRBJ2-7,TRBV27
CATGLAGIKETQYF,TGTGCCACAGGGCTAGCGGGAATTAAAGAGACCCAGTACTTC,TRBD2,NA,TRBJ2-5,TRBV19